The 16 T cell receptor beta chains reported below all come from one sample, sequenced in a study of CD8 T cells in ankylosing spondylitis. TCRdb re-analysed the 5' RACE reads in MiXCR, keeping a single row per CDR3 protein. This sample carries 250,000 to 350,000 distinct CDR3 sequences, roughly 20% of them seen once, and the ten largest clones take 7.5% to 9%. Sequencing input: blood, either unsorted or a sorted T cell fraction (not recorded which). Receptor source: a male donor with ankylosing spondylitis or in good health (not recorded which).

The gene calls are TRBV7-9 and TRBJ2-2; tentative D call: TRBD1 (6 bases). The CDR3 spans 14 residues. V was pared by 5 bases and J by 5 bases, with 12 bases between. The V gene's germline CDR1 is SEHNR and CDR2 FQNEAQ (reference sequence). The CDR3 is CASSHKGETGELFF. CDR3 in DNA: TGTGCCAGCAGCCACAAGGGGGAAACCGGGGAGCTGTTTTTT.

This clonotype was seen a handful of times. The V call is TRBV6-5, the J call TRBJ1-2, with unresolved D. Trimming took off 0 bases at V and 6 bases at J, with 5 bases between the two ends. The CDR3 is made up of 12 amino acids. Germline V gene data show CDR1 as MNHEY and CDR2 as SVGAGI. DNA for the CDR3: TGTGCCAGCAGTTACTCCGGGGATGGCTACACCTTC. Translating gives CASSYSGDGYTF.

The V and J genes are TRBV20-1 and TRBJ2-3; 11 bases are shared with TRBD2. After removal of 6 bases from V and 3 bases from J, the junction contained 11 bases not matched to a gene. The CDR3 covers 16 residues. CDR1 is DFQATT and CDR2 is SNEGSKA in the germline V gene (reference sequence). For the CDR3, the DNA is TGCAGTGCCCGGGGACTAGCGGAACACGGAACAGATACGCAGTATTTT. Translated: CSARGLAEHGTDTQYF.

This clonotype was seen at least ten times. V usage is TRBV20-1 and J usage is TRBJ1-6, with 9 bases fitting TRBD1. Per the germline V gene, CDR1 is DFQATT and CDR2 is SNEGSKA (reference sequence). This CDR3 region has 14 residues. Trimming at V came to 3 bases and at J to 13 bases, leaving 10 bases not matched to a gene. CDR3 sequence (DNA): TGCAGTGCTAGTGCGGGACAGGGCCCTACTCCCCTCCACTTT. It specifies CSASAGQGPTPLHF.

This clonotype was observed a handful of times. V gene TRBV20-1 combines with J gene TRBJ2-3, with D perhaps matching TRBD1 or TRBD2 (5 bases each). This CDR3 spans 14 amino acids. The V end was cut by 6 bases, the J end by 4 bases, with 17 bases between. Germline CDR1 and CDR2: DFQATT and SNEGSKA (reference sequence). Here the CDR3 DNA reads TGCAGTGCCCGGGGCGAGTTTAGGTCAGATACGCAGTATTTT. It codes for CSARGEFRSDTQYF.

The genes are TRBV28 and TRBJ2-3, with TRBD2 identical over 8 bases. The J segment lost 6 bases and the V segment lost 3 bases, leaving 8 bases of the junction unmatched. Germline V gene sequence: CDR1 MDHEN, CDR2 SYDVKM. The CDR3 covers 15 residues. CDR3 nucleotides: TGTGCCAGCAGTTTGTGGCGGGAGGTGAGCGATACGCAGTATTTT. This encodes CASSLWREVSDTQYF.

The V and J genes are TRBV20-1 and TRBJ2-5; 8 bases line up with TRBD1. The CDR3 loop spans 14 amino acids. Looked up from germline, CDR1 is DFQATT and CDR2 is SNEGSKA (reference sequence). The V segment lost 6 bases and the J segment 1 base; nucleotides outside the gene matches: 7. The CDR3, as DNA: TGCAGTGCCCAGCACGGGACAGGCCAAGAGACCCAGTACTTC. It translates to CSAQHGTGQETQYF.

This clonotype was observed a few times. V usage is TRBV5-1 and J usage is TRBJ2-3; weak D call: TRBD2 (5 bases). The CDR3 is made up of 14 amino acids. CDR1 and CDR2 (germline): SGHRS, YFSETQ. Deletions cut 3 bases from V and 4 bases from J, with 12 bases between. The CDR3 nucleotides read TGCGCCAGCAGCTCGGGGATAGCGTCAGATACGCAGTATTTT. It encodes CASSSGIASDTQYF.

This clonotype has more than one count but fewer than ten. V and J are TRBV11-2 and TRBJ1-6; D not resolved. The V gene lost 5 bases and the J gene lost 12 bases, with 8 bases spanning the gap. The CDR3 totals 11 residues. CDR1 SGHAT and CDR2 FQNNGV come from the germline V gene. CDR3 nucleotides: TGTGCCAGCAGCGGAAGCGGACCCCTCCACTTT. Its protein product is CASSGSGPLHF.

This chain joins TRBV7-2 and TRBJ1-2; TRBD1 is a possible D gene (6 bases). Looked up from germline, CDR1 is SGHTA and CDR2 is FQGNSA. V was trimmed by 1 base and J by 2 bases, leaving 11 bases between them. The CDR3 loop spans 15 amino acids. The CDR3 loop reads CASSLGAQGNYGYTF. CDR3 coding DNA: TGTGCCAGCAGCTTAGGGGCCCAGGGGAACTATGGCTACACCTTC.

This clonotype was recorded at least ten times. The rearrangement joins TRBV12-3 or TRBV12-4 to TRBJ1-1, with 9 bases fitting TRBD1. This CDR3 is 14 amino acids long. The V and J ends lost 7 bases and 1 base, in that order; junction bases with no gene match: 4. The CDR3 DNA is TGTGCCAGCAATCCGGGACAGGGGAACACTGAAGCTTTCTTT. Translated, it gives CASNPGQGNTEAFF.

V and J are TRBV5-1 and TRBJ2-5; TRBD2 matches 9 bases. With V trimmed by 2 bases and J by 5 bases, 10 bases remained unmatched. The CDR3 contains 16 residues. CDR1 and CDR2 (germline): SGHRS, YFSETQ. The chain's CDR3 is CASSFSGRTVGETQYF. The CDR3 nucleotides read TGCGCCAGCAGCTTTAGCGGGAGAACCGTGGGGGAGACCCAGTACTTC. Complete variable domain (other parts from reference TRBV5-1 and TRBJ2-5): KAGVTQTPRYLIKTRGQQVTLSCSPISGHRSVSWYQQTPGQGLQFLFEYFSETQRNKGNFPGRFSGRQFSNSRSEMNVSTLELGDSALYLCASSFSGRTVGETQYFGPGTRLLVL.

This clonotype was observed a few times. The chain joins TRBV15 to TRBJ1-5, with D possibly being TRBD1 (6 bases). The V gene lost 3 bases and the J gene lost 3 bases, with 9 bases spanning the gap. The CDR3 sequence is 14 residues long. Per the germline V gene, CDR1 is LNHNV and CDR2 is YYDKDF (reference sequence). Written as DNA, the CDR3 is TGTGCCACCAGCAGGGACAGTCTCAATCAGCCCCAGCATTTT. It translates to CATSRDSLNQPQHF.

This clonotype was seen repeatedly, ten times or more. This sequence joins TRBV20-1 and TRBJ2-3; D might be TRBD2 (7 bases). The CDR3 loop spans 14 amino acids. The germline V and J ends were trimmed by 0 bases and 2 bases, with 9 bases remaining between them. Germline loops: CDR1 DFQATT, CDR2 SNEGSKA (reference sequence). Here the CDR3 reads CSAREAGATDTQYF. CDR3 DNA: TGCAGTGCTAGAGAGGCGGGGGCCACAGATACGCAGTATTTT.

This clonotype came up a few times. The chain links TRBV15 to TRBJ2-7, with 9 bases matching TRBD2. CDR3 length: 16 residues. Looked up from germline, CDR1 is LNHNV and CDR2 is YYDKDF (reference sequence). V shed 0 bases, J shed 7 bases, and the junction held 10 bases outside the gene matches. The CDR3: CATSRDYGGRATEQYV. The CDR3 coding sequence is TGTGCCACCAGCAGAGATTATGGCGGGAGGGCCACTGAGCAGTACGTC.

J is TRBJ2-2 and V is TRBV6-2 or TRBV6-3; 7 nucleotides match TRBD2. V gave up 6 bases and J gave up 7 bases; unmatched junction bases: 11. CDR1 and CDR2 from the germline V gene are MNHEY and SVGEGT. There are 15 residues in the CDR3. The CDR3 region is CASRNAGLVGGELFF. The CDR3 DNA reads as TGTGCCAGCAGGAATGCTGGACTAGTAGGCGGGGAGCTGTTTTTT.